This TCR beta chain is drawn from a study of cytomegalovirus exposure and HLA in healthy donors. Across the whole study: Later, an analysis reported that the 120 or so validation repertoires had used the same platform as the approximately 630 first-cohort repertoires.

About this clone itself: Antigen specificity is unknown.

Profiled with immunoSEQ multiplex PCR; TCRdb holds only in-frame clones, not every one. This repertoire shows 150,000 to 200,000 clones, roughly 80% found once; its top ten account for approximately 2.4%. Notes on the study in general: High sensitivity and specificity were reportedly achieved when the classifier diagnosed cytomegalovirus status. First-cohort TCR clusters tended to co-occur in the 90 to 150 validation repertoires, a later analysis found.

This CDR3 region has 13 residues. Germline loops: CDR1 SGDLS, CDR2 YYNGEE. Trimming stripped 4 bases from V and 6 bases from J, with 11 bases between. This TCR derives from a man aged 25-40 years in good health and CMV-seropositive. This chain links TRBV9 with TRBJ2-1; no clear D. Sequencing was done on a sample of PBMCs. CDR3 region: CASSWQPSNEQFF. CDR3 DNA: TGTGCCAGCAGCTGGCAACCATCCAATGAGCAGTTCTTC.